This paragraph reports one TCR beta chain. Its matching antigen is unknown. This specimen belongs to a study of shared clonotypes between healthy human individuals. Splitting the CD4+ cells yielded a CD45RA+ naive subset and a CD45RA-negative memory subset. The CDR3 has 13 amino acids. The V segment lost 5 bases and the J segment 12 bases; nucleotides outside the gene matches: 14. CDR1 is GTSNPN and CDR2 is SVGIG in the germline V gene (reference sequence). Several immunoSEQ plates received, in even portions, the genomic DNA of each subset. TCRdb's copy holds only in-frame clones and misses some; the assay was immunoSEQ multiplex PCR. The table shows about 2.4 million clones, with approximately 94% occurring only once. Whole-study findings and limits: Sharing across several donors was seen in roughly 5% of naive CD4 clonotypes.

Sequencing was carried out using naive CD4+ T cells from PBMCs. Subset here: CD45RA+ positively selected. The gene calls are TRBV30 and TRBJ1-2; 8 bases match TRBD1. The receptor was derived from a man aged 18 to 30 in good health. Some clones in this sample may be carry-over from other donors' samples. CDR3 DNA: TGTGCCTGGTCCCGGAGCGTGACAGGGGCGGACACCTTC. Its translation: CAWSRSVTGADTF. The entire variable domain, with the rest obtained from reference TRBV30 and TRBJ1-2, is as follows: SQTIHQWPATLVQPVGSPLSLECTVEGTSNPNLYWYRQAAGRGLQLLFYSVGIGQISSEVPQNLSASRPQDRQFILSSKKLLLSDSGFYLCAWSRSVTGADTFGSGTRLTVV.